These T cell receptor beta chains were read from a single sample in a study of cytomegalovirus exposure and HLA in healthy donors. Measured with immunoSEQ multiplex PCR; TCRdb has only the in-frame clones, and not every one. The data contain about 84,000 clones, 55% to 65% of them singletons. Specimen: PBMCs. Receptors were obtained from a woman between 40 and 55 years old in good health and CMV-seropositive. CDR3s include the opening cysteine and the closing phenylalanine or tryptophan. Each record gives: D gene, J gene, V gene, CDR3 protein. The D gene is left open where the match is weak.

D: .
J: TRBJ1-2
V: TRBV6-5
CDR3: CASSPRRTTNYGYTF

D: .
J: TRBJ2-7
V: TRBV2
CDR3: CASSEGGTPTYEQYF

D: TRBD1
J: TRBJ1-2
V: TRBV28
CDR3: CASSTAGGANYGYTF

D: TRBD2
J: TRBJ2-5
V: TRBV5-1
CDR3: CASSTGLAGHQETQYF

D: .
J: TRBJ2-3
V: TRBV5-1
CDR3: CASSLARDTTDTQYF

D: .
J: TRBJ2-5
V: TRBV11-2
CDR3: CASSLVPPETQYF

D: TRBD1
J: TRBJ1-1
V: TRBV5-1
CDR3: CASSISGTATEAFF

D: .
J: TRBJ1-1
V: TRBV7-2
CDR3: CASSLGLATEAFF

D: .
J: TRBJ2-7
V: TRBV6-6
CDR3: CASSLQGLFNEQYF

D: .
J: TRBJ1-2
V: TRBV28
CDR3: CASSLVTGREGGYTF

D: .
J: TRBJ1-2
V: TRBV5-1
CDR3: CASSLGARVDGYTF

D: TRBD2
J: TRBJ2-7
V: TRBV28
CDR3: CASSLGLANEQYF

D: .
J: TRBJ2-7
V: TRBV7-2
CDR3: CASSSPPSEQYF

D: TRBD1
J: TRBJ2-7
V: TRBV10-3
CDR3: CAISVGDRVGEQYF

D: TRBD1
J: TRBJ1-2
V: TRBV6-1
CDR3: CASEEQGLGYGYTF

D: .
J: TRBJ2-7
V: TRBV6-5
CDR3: CASRARLNGPYEQYF

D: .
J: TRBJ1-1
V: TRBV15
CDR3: CATSRRPVDTEAFF

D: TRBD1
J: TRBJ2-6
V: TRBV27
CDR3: CASTPGTGRLGAGANVLTF

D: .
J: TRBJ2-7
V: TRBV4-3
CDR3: CASSQADTQYEQYF

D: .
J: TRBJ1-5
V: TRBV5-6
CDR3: CASSLIFRQPQHF

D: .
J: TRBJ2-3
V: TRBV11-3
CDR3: CASSLAADTQYF

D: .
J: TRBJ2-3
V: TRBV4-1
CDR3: CASSRIGFGADTQYF

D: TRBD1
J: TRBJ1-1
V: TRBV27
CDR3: CASSGQGQNTEAFF

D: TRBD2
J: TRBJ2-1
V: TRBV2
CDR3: CASSLGGERIFF